Listed below are T cell receptor beta chains from one sample, sequenced in a study of blood T cells in healthy people across ages. TCRdb reprocessed the 5' RACE reads via MiXCR and lists one record per CDR3 protein. The profile covers hundreds of thousands of distinct CDR3 sequences, with under 25% appearing a single time and roughly 3.9% taken by the ten largest. Input material: blood. These receptors were obtained from a man between 65 and 85 years old in good health. The CDR3 runs from the conserved cysteine through the conserved F or W. A D gene is named only where the DNA matches it firmly. The size field is filled for only some rows; it gives once, few, many or a size class.

>few|TRBJ2-5|-|16|TRBV11-2
TGTGCCAGCAGCCCACAAAGTGGGGGGATCCAAGAGACCCAGTACTTC
CASSPQSGGIQETQYF
>-|TRBJ2-3|-|14|TRBV5-1
TGCGCCAGCAGCTTGGACGGGTCCATGGATACGCAGTATTTT
CASSLDGSMDTQYF
>-|TRBJ2-5|-|15|TRBV12-3/TRBV12-4
TGTGCCAGCACACTGACAGGGACTTACCAAGAGACCCAGTACTTC
CASTLTGTYQETQYF
>few|TRBJ2-7|-|15|TRBV13
TGTGCCAGCAGTCAAACGGACGGGAGCTCCTACGAGCAGTACTTC
CASSQTDGSSYEQYF
>few|TRBJ2-3|TRBD2|17|TRBV3-1
TGTGCCAGCAGCCAAGTTGGACTAGCGGGAGGGACAGATACGCAGTATTTT
CASSQVGLAGGTDTQYF
>many|TRBJ2-1|TRBD2|13|TRBV5-1
TGCGCCAGCGAGGGAGGGTCTGGCAATGAGCAGTTCTTC
CASEGGSGNEQFF
>few|TRBJ2-7|TRBD1|13|TRBV3-1
TGTGCCGGCAGTTCGGACAGGGACTACGAGCAGTACTTC
CAGSSDRDYEQYF
>few|TRBJ2-3|-|12|TRBV29-1
TGCAGCGCCATCGAGGTCACAGATACGCAGTATTTT
CSAIEVTDTQYF
>many|TRBJ2-7|TRBD1|16|TRBV3-1
TGTGCCAGCAGCCAAGGCCTGAGACAGGGGTTGAACGAGCAGTACTTC
CASSQGLRQGLNEQYF
>many|TRBJ1-4|-|14|TRBV28
TGTGCCAGCAGTTTAAGGCAGGGGAATGAAAAACTGTTTTTT
CASSLRQGNEKLFF
>many|TRBJ2-5|TRBD1|14|TRBV5-1
TGCGCCAGCAGCCCGGGACAGGGGAGAGAGACCCAGTACTTC
CASSPGQGRETQYF
>many|TRBJ2-3|-|13|TRBV4-3
TGCGCCAGCAGCCAAGATAGTCCGAGTGAGCAGTATTTT
CASSQDSPSEQYF
>few|TRBJ2-5|-|12|TRBV20-1
TGCAGTGCACAACAGGGGGGGGAGACCCAGTACTTC
CSAQQGGETQYF
>few|TRBJ2-5|-|15|TRBV28
TGTGCCAGCAGTCTCCCGGGAAGGGGAGGAGAGACCCAGTACTTC
CASSLPGRGGETQYF
>-|TRBJ2-7|-|15|TRBV6-1
TGTGCCAGCAGTGCTGGATTAGGTTCCCCTTACGAGCAGTACTTC
CASSAGLGSPYEQYF
>few|TRBJ2-2|TRBD1|20|TRBV7-2
TGTGCCAGCAGCTACCGTTCTACCGGGACAGGGGGCAGATATGGCGGGGAGCTGTTTTTT
CASSYRSTGTGGRYGGELFF
>-|TRBJ2-3|TRBD2|15|TRBV11-2
TGTGCCAGCAGCTACACTAGCGTCTTCACAGATACGCAGTATTTT
CASSYTSVFTDTQYF
>-|TRBJ1-2|-|13|TRBV12-3/TRBV12-4
TGTGCCAGCAGGTCAGGGGTTGGCTATGGCTACACCTTC
CASRSGVGYGYTF
>-|TRBJ2-1|TRBD2|15|TRBV7-3
TGTGCCAGCAGCTTAAGGGGACTAGCTGGCTATGAGCAGTTCTTC
CASSLRGLAGYEQFF
>few|TRBJ1-1|TRBD1|13|TRBV19
TGTGCCAGTAGTACTTGGACAGGCTCTGAAGCTTTCTTT
CASSTWTGSEAFF
>many|TRBJ2-6|-|15|TRBV6-2/TRBV6-3
TGTGCCAGCAGTGATGGGGGCGCTGGGGCCAACGTCCTGACTTTC
CASSDGGAGANVLTF
>-|TRBJ2-5|TRBD2|15|TRBV6-1
TGTGCCAGCAGTGCGTGGCGGGAGCGCGTGGAGACCCAGTACTTC
CASSAWRERVETQYF
>-|TRBJ2-2|-|16|TRBV24-1
TGTGCCACCAGTGTCGGGACGGGCCTCGGCCCCGGGGAGCTGTTTTTT
CATSVGTGLGPGELFF
>-|TRBJ2-7|TRBD2|15|TRBV20-1
TGCAGTGCTAGAGATGGGGCGGGAGGGCCCTACGAGCAGTACTTC
CSARDGAGGPYEQYF
>-|TRBJ2-3|TRBD2|18|TRBV5-1
TGCGCCAGCAGGAATCCCACGACTAGCGGTTATTACAGAGATACGCAGTATTTT
CASRNPTTSGYYRDTQYF
>few|TRBJ2-1|-|14|TRBV7-9
TGTGCCAGCCTTTCCTCGACTTCCTACAATGAGCAGTTCTTC
CASLSSTSYNEQFF
>many|TRBJ2-7|-|15|TRBV7-2
TGTGCCAGCAGCTTGGGCGGGATTAGCTCCTACGAGCAGTACTTC
CASSLGGISSYEQYF
>few|TRBJ2-5|-|13|TRBV20-1
TGCAGTGCTATTGGGGGAGTACAAGAGACCCAGTACTTC
CSAIGGVQETQYF
>many|TRBJ2-3|-|16|TRBV15
TGTGCCACCAGCAGAGATAGGACTGGAAACACAGATACGCAGTATTTT
CATSRDRTGNTDTQYF
>-|TRBJ1-3|-|16|TRBV3-1
TGTGCCAGCAGCCAAGACCATCGACTCTCTGGAAACACCATATATTTT
CASSQDHRLSGNTIYF
>few|TRBJ2-2|-|15|TRBV27
TGTGCCAGCAGTTTAAGGCAGGGCTGGACCGGGGAGCTGTTTTTT
CASSLRQGWTGELFF
>-|TRBJ2-3|-|16|TRBV3-1
TGTGCCAGCAGTCATTTTGGGGGTGAATACACAGATACGCAGTATTTT
CASSHFGGEYTDTQYF
>few|TRBJ2-5|-|15|TRBV12-3/TRBV12-4
TGTGCCAGTAGCCCCGCCCTGGGGGGAGTAGAGACCCAGTACTTC
CASSPALGGVETQYF
>-|TRBJ2-5|-|16|TRBV7-6
TGTGCCAGCAGCTTAAACTTGGGTCTAGAGCCAGAGACCCAGTACTTC
CASSLNLGLEPETQYF
>few|TRBJ2-1|TRBD2|19|TRBV20-1
TGCAGTGGCAAGAGGGGGACTAGCGGGAGGGCGAGCTCCTACAATGAGCAGTTCTTC
CSGKRGTSGRASSYNEQFF
>few|TRBJ2-3|-|13|TRBV28
TGTGACTCAGCGGAAGAAAGCACAGATACGCAGTATTTT
CDSAEESTDTQYF
>-|TRBJ2-7|-|11|TRBV4-1
TGCGCCAGCAGCCAAGGGCGGGAGCAGTACTTC
CASSQGREQYF
>few|TRBJ2-7|TRBD2|20|TRBV19
TGTGCCAGTAGTACCAGACCGGGACTAGCGGGAGGGCCTATAGAATACGAGCAGTACTTC
CASSTRPGLAGGPIEYEQYF
>-|TRBJ2-1|-|15|TRBV5-1
TGCGCCAGCAGCTTGAGGCCTCGGGTCGTCGATGAGCAGTTCTTC
CASSLRPRVVDEQFF
>-|TRBJ2-7|TRBD2|14|TRBV12-3/TRBV12-4
TGTGCCAGCAGCCCAATGTGGGAGGGTGGCGAGCAGTACTTC
CASSPMWEGGEQYF
>many|TRBJ2-3|TRBD2|16|TRBV14
TGTGCCAGCAGCCGGAGACTAGCGGGAGGCACAGATACGCAGTATTTT
CASSRRLAGGTDTQYF
>many|TRBJ2-1|TRBD2|16|TRBV2
TGTGCCAGCAGAGGGACTAGCGGCAGCTCCTACAATGAGCAGTTCTTC
CASRGTSGSSYNEQFF